This is a list of T cell receptor beta chains from one sample in a study of blood T cell repertoires in COVID-19. Sequencing was performed with immunoSEQ multiplex PCR; in TCRdb, only in-frame clones are kept and a portion is missing. Among about 440,000 clones listed, about 90% were seen once. The sample taken for sequencing was PBMCs or T cells enriched from blood (not recorded which). These receptors all stem from a man aged 18 to 30 who had recovered from COVID-19. Both conserved end residues are part of each CDR3. D genes are given only for firm matches. Part of the rows lack a size; the others show once, few, many or a class for expanded clones.

d_gene	abundance	j_gene	v_gene	CDR3aa	CDR3nt
-	-	TRBJ1-1	TRBV7-9	CAGSSDTEAFF	TGTGCCGGCTCCTCTGACACTGAAGCTTTCTTT
-	few	TRBJ1-2	TRBV7-2	CASSSTGEGYGYTF	TGTGCCAGCAGCTCGACAGGAGAGGGCTATGGCTACACCTTC
TRBD2	-	TRBJ2-3	TRBV7-9	CASSLVGAGDDTQYF	TGTGCCAGCAGCTTAGTGGGAGCGGGAGACGATACGCAGTATTTT
-	-	TRBJ2-5	TRBV19	CASSMRAQETQYF	TGTGCCAGTAGTATGAGAGCCCAAGAGACCCAGTACTTC
TRBD1	-	TRBJ1-2	TRBV16	CASSQSRDRDGYTF	TGTGCCAGCAGCCAATCGAGGGACAGGGATGGCTACACCTTC
TRBD2	-	TRBJ2-7	TRBV6-2/TRBV6-3	CASSSPASGRLYEQYF	TGTGCCAGCAGTTCTCCGGCTAGCGGGAGGTTGTACGAGCAGTACTTC
TRBD1	-	TRBJ1-6	TRBV7-6	CASRGQGSNSPLHF	TGTGCCAGCAGGGGACAGGGTTCGAATTCACCCCTCCACTTT
TRBD1	-	TRBJ2-7	TRBV19	CASSRQGEYEQYF	TGTGCCAGCTCTAGACAGGGGGAATACGAGCAGTACTTC
-	-	TRBJ1-6	TRBV3-1/TRBV3-2	CASSQSKSPLHF	TGTGCCAGCAGCCAGTCTAAATCACCCCTCCACTTT
TRBD1	-	TRBJ1-2	TRBV28	CASRPGDRVNYGYTF	TGTGCCAGCAGGCCTGGGGACAGGGTTAACTATGGCTACACCTTC
-	-	TRBJ1-2	TRBV5-1	CASSLDFSGYGYTF	TGCGCCAGCAGCTTGGATTTTTCAGGGTATGGCTACACCTTC
-	-	TRBJ2-2	TRBV11-2	CASSPTRVMNTGELFF	TGTGCCAGCAGCCCGACCCGGGTGATGAACACCGGGGAGCTGTTTTTT
TRBD1	-	TRBJ1-3	TRBV3-1/TRBV3-2	CASRGTVSGNTIYF	TGTGCCAGCAGGGGGACAGTCTCTGGAAACACCATATATTTT
-	-	TRBJ1-2	TRBV29-1	CSVDPAPGALHYGYTF	TGCAGCGTTGACCCCGCGCCAGGGGCCCTCCACTATGGCTACACCTTC
-	-	TRBJ2-5	TRBV11-2	CASSLVFGETQYF	TGTGCCAGCAGCTTAGTGTTCGGAGAGACCCAGTACTTC
-	few	TRBJ2-2	TRBV9	CASSPLGAGNTGELFF	TGTGCCAGCAGCCCACTCGGTGCTGGGAACACCGGGGAGCTGTTTTTT
-	-	TRBJ1-2	TRBV12-3/TRBV12-4	CASSLGSGYTF	TGTGCCAGCAGTTTAGGGAGTGGCTACACCTTC
-	-	TRBJ1-6	TRBV19	CASSIGTVHRSPLHF	TGTGCCAGTAGTATAGGGACAGTACATCGTTCACCCCTCCACTTT
-	-	TRBJ1-1	TRBV20-1	CSASPGIRLTEAFF	TGCAGTGCTAGTCCAGGGATTAGGTTGACTGAAGCTTTCTTT
-	-	TRBJ2-5	TRBV29-1	CSVGKGETQYF	TGCAGCGTTGGGAAGGGGGAGACCCAGTACTTC
-	once	TRBJ1-5	TRBV6-5	CASSYSTGQPQHF	TGTGCCAGCAGTTACTCGACGGGGCAGCCCCAGCATTTT
TRBD1	-	TRBJ1-3	TRBV2	CASTENRGSGNTIYF	TGTGCCAGCACCGAAAACAGGGGCTCTGGAAACACCATATATTTT
TRBD1	-	TRBJ1-1	TRBV7-2	CASSSFDRDRTEAFF	TGTGCCAGCAGCTCCTTTGACAGGGATCGAACTGAAGCTTTCTTT
-	-	TRBJ2-3	TRBV10-1	CASSDPGGESTDTQYF	TGCGCCAGCAGTGATCCTGGCGGGGAAAGCACAGATACGCAGTATTTT
TRBD1	once	TRBJ2-2	TRBV10-3	CASRQGVKPGELFF	TGTGCCAGCAGACAGGGGGTAAAACCCGGGGAGCTGTTTTTT
-	-	TRBJ2-1	TRBV19	CASSRRARGGSYNEQFF	TGTGCCAGTAGTCGCCGAGCGAGAGGGGGTTCCTACAATGAGCAGTTCTTC
TRBD1	-	TRBJ1-2	TRBV6-5	CASSSSGTVGHGYTF	TGTGCCAGCAGCTCCTCCGGGACAGTAGGTCATGGCTACACCTTC
-	-	TRBJ1-3	TRBV7-8	CASSLGGTQNTIYF	TGTGCCAGCAGCTTAGGAGGGACTCAGAACACCATATATTTT
TRBD2	-	TRBJ2-7	TRBV28	CASSHGASGSYEQYF	TGTGCCAGCAGCCACGGGGCTAGCGGATCCTACGAGCAGTACTTC
-	-	TRBJ2-2	TRBV30	CAWSVKPGVTGELFF	TGTGCCTGGAGTGTTAAACCAGGGGTTACCGGGGAGCTGTTTTTT
-	few	TRBJ2-1	TRBV10-3	CAIASRADEQFF	TGTGCCATCGCGTCCAGGGCCGATGAGCAGTTCTTC
-	few	TRBJ2-5	TRBV6-5	CASSRQETQYF	TGTGCCAGCAGTCGCCAAGAGACCCAGTACTTC
TRBD2	-	TRBJ2-7	TRBV6-1	CASSELAATYEQYF	TGTGCCAGCAGTGAACTAGCGGCCACCTACGAGCAGTACTTC
-	many	TRBJ1-2	TRBV18	CASSEGTPYGYTF	TGTGCCAGCTCAGAAGGGACACCCTATGGCTACACCTTC
-	-	TRBJ1-2	TRBV10-2	CASSFLDSYGYTF	TGCGCCAGCAGTTTTTTGGACAGCTATGGCTACACCTTC
-	-	TRBJ2-6	TRBV28	CASSFLSSGANVLTF	TGTGCCAGCAGTTTCCTCTCCTCTGGGGCCAACGTCCTGACTTTC
TRBD1	few	TRBJ1-1	TRBV10-1	CASSESRGQRAFF	TGCGCCAGCAGTGAGTCCAGGGGGCAGCGAGCTTTCTTT
TRBD1	-	TRBJ1-5	TRBV5-1	CASSFGTGGGNSNQPQHF	TGCGCCAGCAGCTTTGGGACAGGGGGCGGCAATAGCAATCAGCCCCAGCATTTT
-	once	TRBJ1-5	TRBV19	CASSIFYQVSNQPQHF	TGTGCCAGTAGTATATTCTACCAGGTTAGCAATCAGCCCCAGCATTTT
TRBD2	-	TRBJ2-5	TRBV5-4	CASSKERGGQETQYF	TGTGCCAGCAGTAAGGAGCGGGGGGGCCAAGAGACCCAGTACTTC
-	-	TRBJ1-1	TRBV19	CASSIVGGGTEAFF	TGTGCCAGTAGTATAGTCGGAGGAGGCACTGAAGCTTTCTTT
-	-	TRBJ1-2	TRBV5-4	CASSSYRDNYGYTF	TGTGCCAGCAGCTCCTACAGGGACAACTATGGCTACACCTTC
TRBD2	-	TRBJ2-1	TRBV5-1	CASSWTSGSLSNEQFF	TGCGCCAGCAGCTGGACTAGCGGGAGTCTTTCCAATGAGCAGTTCTTC
-	-	TRBJ1-5	TRBV28	CASSFDIPGGQPQHF	TGTGCCAGCAGTTTCGACATCCCGGGAGGTCAGCCCCAGCATTTT
TRBD2	-	TRBJ2-3	TRBV28	CASSFGTTFYTQYF	TGTGCCAGCAGTTTCGGGACTACCTTTTATACGCAGTATTTT
-	-	TRBJ2-7	TRBV30	CAWSVPPDRRIREQYF	TGTGCCTGGAGTGTACCCCCCGACAGGCGGATAAGGGAGCAGTACTTC
TRBD2	-	TRBJ2-7	TRBV25-1	CASSEAGAYEQYF	TGTGCCAGCAGTGAGGCGGGGGCCTACGAGCAGTACTTC
-	-	TRBJ1-1	TRBV29-1	CSVVGRKGNPNTEAFF	TGCAGCGTTGTAGGCCGGAAGGGGAACCCGAACACTGAAGCTTTCTTT
-	-	TRBJ1-2	TRBV19	CASSEAYYGYTF	TGTGCCAGTAGTGAGGCCTACTATGGCTACACCTTC